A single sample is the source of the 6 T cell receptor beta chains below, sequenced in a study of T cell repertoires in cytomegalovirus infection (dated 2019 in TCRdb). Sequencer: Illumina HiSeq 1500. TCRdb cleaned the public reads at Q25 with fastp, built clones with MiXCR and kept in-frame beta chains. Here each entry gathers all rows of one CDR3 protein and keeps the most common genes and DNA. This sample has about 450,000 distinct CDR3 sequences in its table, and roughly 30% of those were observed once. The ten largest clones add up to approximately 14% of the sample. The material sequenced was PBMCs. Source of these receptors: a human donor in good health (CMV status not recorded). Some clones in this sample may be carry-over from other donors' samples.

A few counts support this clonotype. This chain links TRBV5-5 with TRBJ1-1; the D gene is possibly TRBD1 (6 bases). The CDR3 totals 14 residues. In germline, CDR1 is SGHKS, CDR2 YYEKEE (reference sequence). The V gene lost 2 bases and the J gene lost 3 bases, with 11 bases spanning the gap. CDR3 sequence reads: CASSFGGLDTEAFF. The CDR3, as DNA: TGTGCCAGCAGCTTTGGGGGCCTGGACACTGAAGCTTTCTTT.

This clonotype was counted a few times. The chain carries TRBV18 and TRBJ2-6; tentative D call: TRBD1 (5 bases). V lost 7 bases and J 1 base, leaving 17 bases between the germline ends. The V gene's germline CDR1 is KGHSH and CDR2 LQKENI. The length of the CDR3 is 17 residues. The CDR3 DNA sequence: TGTGCCAGCTTTCCTCGTTTCTCAGGGTCTGGGGCCAACGTCCTGACTTTC. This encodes CASFPRFSGSGANVLTF.

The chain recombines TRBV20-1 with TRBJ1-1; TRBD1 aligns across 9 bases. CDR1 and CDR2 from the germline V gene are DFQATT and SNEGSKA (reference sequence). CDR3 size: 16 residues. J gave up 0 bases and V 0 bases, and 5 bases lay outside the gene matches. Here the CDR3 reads CSARDLGQGMNTEAFF. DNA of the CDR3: TGCAGTGCTAGAGATCTGGGACAGGGTATGAACACTGAAGCTTTCTTT.

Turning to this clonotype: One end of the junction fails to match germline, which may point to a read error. The CDR3 DNA follows: TGTGCCAGCAGTCCCCGAGGACAGGGCGGGTTCGTCAGCAATAAGCCCCAGCATTTT. Residues: CASSPRGQGGFVSNKPQHF. This chain joins TRBV6-5 and TRBJ1-5; 8 positions match TRBD1. Germline CDR1 reads MNHEY; CDR2 reads SVGAGI. The CDR3 consists of 19 residues.

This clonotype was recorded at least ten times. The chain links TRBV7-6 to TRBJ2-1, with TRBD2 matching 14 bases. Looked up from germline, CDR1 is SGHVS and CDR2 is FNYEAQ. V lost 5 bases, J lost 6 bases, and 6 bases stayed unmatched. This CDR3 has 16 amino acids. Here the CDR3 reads CASSRSTSGGANEQFF. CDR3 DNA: TGTGCCAGCAGCCGTTCGACTAGCGGGGGGGCCAATGAGCAGTTCTTC.

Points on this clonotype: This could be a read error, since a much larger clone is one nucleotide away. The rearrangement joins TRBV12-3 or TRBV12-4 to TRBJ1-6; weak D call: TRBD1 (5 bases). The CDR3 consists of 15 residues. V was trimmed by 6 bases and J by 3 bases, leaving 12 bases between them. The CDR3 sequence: CASSAGTLYNSPLHF. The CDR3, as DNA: TGTGCCAGCAGCGCCGGGACTCTCTATAATTCACCCCTCCACTTT.